The T cell receptor beta chain under discussion was sequenced for a study of blood T cells in healthy people across ages. Alongside a J-beta primer mix, a sample-barcoded 5' primer served in a second PCR lasting roughly 6 to 12 cycles. TCRdb called the 5' RACE reads again in MiXCR, with one record for every CDR3 protein. This table holds around 1,900,000 distinct CDR3 sequences, about 39% found once. The germline V gene encodes CDR1 SGHTA and CDR2 FQGNSA. J was trimmed by 14 bases and V by 5 bases; bases with no gene match: 13. The CDR3 has 13 residues. The study's findings and limits: Naive CD4+ cell counts and diversity both ran higher in long-lived than in aged donors.

Each individual donor underwent a draw of roughly 10 milliliters of peripheral blood. PBMCs, at least 7 million per sample, were isolated. On this clonotype itself: What it binds is unknown.

The sample was blood. The chain recombines TRBV7-2 with TRBJ2-3; 7 bases map to TRBD1. This TCR was sampled from a human donor in good health. The CDR3 is CASSPQGDVVPYF. In DNA, the CDR3 is TGTGCCAGCAGCCCCCAGGGGGACGTCGTCCCGTATTTT.